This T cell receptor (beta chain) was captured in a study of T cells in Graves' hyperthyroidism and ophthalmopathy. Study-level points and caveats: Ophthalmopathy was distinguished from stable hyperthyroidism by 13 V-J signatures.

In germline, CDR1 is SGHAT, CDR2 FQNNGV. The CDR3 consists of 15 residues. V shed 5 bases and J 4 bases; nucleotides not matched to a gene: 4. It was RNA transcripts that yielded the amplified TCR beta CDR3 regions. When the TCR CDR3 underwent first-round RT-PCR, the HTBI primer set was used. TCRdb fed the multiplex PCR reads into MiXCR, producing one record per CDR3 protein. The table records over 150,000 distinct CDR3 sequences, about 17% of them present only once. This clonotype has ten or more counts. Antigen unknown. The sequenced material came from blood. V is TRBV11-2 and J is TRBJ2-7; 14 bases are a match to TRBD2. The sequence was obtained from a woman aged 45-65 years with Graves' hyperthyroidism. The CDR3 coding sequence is TGTGCCAGCAGCATTGGACTAGCGGGAGGATACGAGCAGTACTTC. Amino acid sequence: CASSIGLAGGYEQYF. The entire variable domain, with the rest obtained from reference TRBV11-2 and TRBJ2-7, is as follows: EAGVAQSPRYKIIEKRQSVAFWCNPISGHATLYWYQQILGQGPKLLIQFQNNGVVDDSQLPKDRFSAERLKGVDSTLKIQPAKLEDSAVYLCASSIGLAGGYEQYFGPGTRLTVT.